This entry lists 24 T cell receptor beta chains sequenced from one sample in a study of molecular identifiers for immune sequencing clone quantification. From the PCR reads, TCRdb called clonotypes with MiXCR, one entry per CDR3 protein. The sample contains nearly 650,000 distinct CDR3 sequences, around 25% of which appear only once. Specimen: naive CD8+ T cells from blood, with Jurkat cell RNA spiked in. Noted subset: FACS-sorted CD8+CD4-CCR7+CD45RA+ naive T cells. Source of these receptors: a human donor in good health. Some libraries in this study had Jurkat cell RNA spiked in.

Worth noting for this clonotype: A read error may explain this, as a much larger clone is one base away. The chain links TRBV19 to TRBJ1-5; TRBD1 might be the D (6 bases). V shed 8 bases and J shed 0 bases, with 17 bases lying between them. Germline V gene sequence: CDR1 LNHDA, CDR2 SQIVND (reference sequence). This CDR3 comprises 16 residues. The CDR3 is CASGTWTDLSNQPQHF. Here the CDR3 DNA reads TGTGCCAGTGGTACATGGACAGATCTTAGCAATCAGCCCCAGCATTTT.

This clonotype was counted ten times or more. CDR3 in DNA: TGTGCCAGCAGACTCCATCCGACAGGGGAGGGGGAGACCCAGTACTTC. Its translation is CASRLHPTGEGETQYF. The V and J genes are TRBV11-2 and TRBJ2-5; possibly TRBD1 for D (8 bases). The germline gives CDR1 SGHAT, CDR2 FQNNGV. The V end was cut by 6 bases, the J end by 5 bases, with 22 bases between. The CDR3 is made up of 16 amino acids.

V usage is TRBV6-4 and J usage is TRBJ2-2; D gene ambiguous. The V gene's germline CDR1 is MRHNA and CDR2 SNTAGT. The CDR3 consists of 11 residues. Trimming took off 7 bases at V and 6 bases at J, with 6 bases between the two ends. This chain's CDR3 is CASKASGELFF. Here the CDR3 DNA reads TGTGCCAGCAAAGCATCCGGGGAGCTGTTTTTT.

This clonotype was seen at least ten times. The chain combines TRBV30 with TRBJ1-1, with unresolved D. The germline CDR1 and CDR2 sequences are GTSNPN and SVGIG (reference sequence). The CDR3 loop spans 11 amino acids. Trimming removed 1 base from V and 5 bases from J, with 5 bases in between. The CDR3 DNA reads TGTGCCTGGAGTGACGGGACTGAAGCTTTCTTT. It specifies CAWSDGTEAFF. The full variable domain, its missing parts supplied by reference TRBV30 and TRBJ1-1, is SQTIHQWPATLVQPVGSPLSLECTVEGTSNPNLYWYRQAAGRGLQLLFYSVGIGQISSEVPQNLSASRPQDRQFILSSKKLLLSDSGFYLCAWSDGTEAFFGQGTRLTVV.

About this clonotype: Given the absence of the conserved phenylalanine or tryptophan at the CDR3 end, a read error is likely. The genes are TRBV20-1 and TRBJ2-7, with TRBD1 identical over 10 bases. The CDR3 has 17 amino acids. Germline-derived CDR1 and CDR2 are DFQATT and SNEGSKA (reference sequence). The V segment lost 0 bases and the J segment 4 bases; nucleotides outside the gene matches: 12. The CDR3 protein is CSARDRKGQGYEYEQYL. The CDR3 nucleotides read TGCAGTGCTAGAGATCGAAAGGGACAGGGGTATGAGTACGAGCAGTACCTC.

This chain connects TRBV20-1 to TRBJ2-3; 7 nucleotides agree with TRBD2. CDR1 and CDR2 (germline): DFQATT, SNEGSKA (reference sequence). V lost 1 base and J lost 2; bases outside the gene matches: 12. The CDR3 is 17 residues long. This CDR3 reads CSARAPTSDSYTDTQYF. As DNA, the CDR3 is TGCAGTGCTAGAGCGCCCACTAGCGATTCTTACACAGATACGCAGTATTTT.

This clonotype was observed many times. The chain employs TRBV6-2 or TRBV6-3 and TRBJ2-7; no definite D call. V lost 2 bases to trimming and J lost 6 bases, with 8 bases between them. The CDR3 is 12 amino acids. CDR1 and CDR2 (germline): MNHEY, SVGEGT. The CDR3, as DNA: TGTGCCAGCAGTTACCCCCCGCCCGAGCAGTACTTC. Translating gives CASSYPPPEQYF.

The table lists this clonotype with a few counts. This sequence joins TRBV6-6 and TRBJ2-3; D is perhaps TRBD2 (5 bases). The CDR3 consists of 18 residues. Germline CDR1 reads MNHNY; CDR2 reads SVGAGI (reference sequence). V was cut by 3 bases and J by 2 bases, with 21 bases left in between. The CDR3 reads CASSYRPPLARPTDTQYF. DNA of the CDR3: TGTGCCAGCAGTTATCGCCCCCCGCTAGCCCGACCCACAGATACGCAGTATTTT.

The chain couples TRBV11-2 to TRBJ2-7; TRBD2 aligns across 7 bases. Germline lookup yields CDR1 SGHAT and CDR2 FQNNGV. This CDR3 contains 16 residues. The trim removed 3 bases at V and 2 bases at J, leaving 10 bases unmatched. CDR3 bases: TGTGCCAGCAGCTTTGGGGGACTAACTCAACCCTACGAGCAGTACTTC. Its protein product is CASSFGGLTQPYEQYF.

This sequence joins TRBV7-2 and TRBJ2-7, with 11 bases aligning to TRBD1. The trim removed 3 bases at V and 7 bases at J, leaving 5 bases unmatched. Germline V gene data show CDR1 as SGHTA and CDR2 as FQGNSA. The CDR3 is 14 amino acids. CDR3 DNA sequence: TGTGCCAGCAGCTTGACCGGGACAGGGGGGGAGCAGTACTTC. It is translated as CASSLTGTGGEQYF.

With respect to this clonotype: Just one base apart from a much larger clone, this may be a read error. This rearrangement joins TRBV4-1 to TRBJ2-7, with a weak D call TRBD1 (6 bases). The CDR3 totals 15 residues. Germline V gene lookup returns CDR1 MGHRA and CDR2 YSYEKL. In nucleotides, the CDR3 is TGCGGCAGCAGCCAAGATACAGGGAGCTCCTACGAGCAGTACTTC. Its translation: CGSSQDTGSSYEQYF.

This clonotype was detected ten times or more. This chain links TRBV6-5 with TRBJ1-4; TRBD1 is a possible D gene (5 bases). Looked up from germline, CDR1 is MNHEY and CDR2 is SVGAGI. This CDR3 contains 16 residues. V lost 0 bases and J lost 5, with 13 bases in between. CDR3: CASSYSMQGRNEKLFF. In DNA form, the CDR3 reads TGTGCCAGCAGTTACTCGATGCAGGGTAGAAATGAAAAACTGTTTTTT.

The genes are TRBV7-3 and TRBJ2-3, with D maybe TRBD2 (5 bases). Germline CDR1 SGHTA, CDR2 FQGTGA. V was clipped by 5 bases and J by 0 bases, with 12 bases between them. The CDR3 extends over 15 amino acids. CDR3 region: CASSPSGPSTDTQYF. CDR3 coding DNA: TGTGCCAGCAGCCCGAGCGGACCTAGCACAGATACGCAGTATTTT.

The table lists this clonotype with many counts. The chain is built from TRBV6-2 or TRBV6-3 and TRBJ2-5; D unresolved. CDR3 length: 12 amino acids. Germline V gives CDR1 MNHEY, CDR2 SVGEGT. Trimming took 4 bases from V and 4 from J, leaving 7 bases between them. DNA for the CDR3: TGTGCCAGCAGTTCGACCTTAGAGACCCAGTACTTC. Encoded protein: CASSSTLETQYF.

This clonotype occurred many times. The rearrangement links TRBV14 to TRBJ1-2; D unclear. V was shortened by 0 bases and J by 4 bases, with 9 bases between the two germline ends. This CDR3 comprises 14 residues. Germline V CDR1 and CDR2: SGHDN, FVKESK. This CDR3 is CASSQEYGTYGYTF. CDR3 nucleotides: TGTGCCAGCAGCCAAGAGTACGGAACCTATGGCTACACCTTC.

Turning to this clonotype: The conserved phenylalanine or tryptophan normally closing the CDR3 is absent here, so this likely arose from a read error. The chain is built from TRBV6-2 or TRBV6-3 and TRBJ1-1; a possible D gene is TRBD1 (6 bases). The germline CDR1 and CDR2 sequences are MNHEY and SVGEGT. V was shortened by 5 bases and J by 5 bases, with 21 bases between the two germline ends. The CDR3 spans 16 residues. CDR3 loop: CASSPIVAQRGTEAFS. DNA of the CDR3: TGTGCCAGCAGTCCCATCGTTGCGCAAAGGGGGACTGAAGCTTTCTCT.

The J gene is TRBJ2-7, the V gene TRBV7-6; D not certain. The length of the CDR3 is 14 residues. Germline loops: CDR1 SGHVS, CDR2 FNYEAQ. The V end lost 5 bases, the J end lost 2 bases, and 13 bases lay between the germline ends. The CDR3 DNA is TGTGCCAGCAGCACGAGTTGGGGTGCCTACGAGCAGTACTTC. Translation gives CASSTSWGAYEQYF.

On this clonotype: This may be a read error, as it is one base from a much larger clone. The chain is built from TRBV18 and TRBJ2-3; 7 nucleotides agree with TRBD2. Germline V gene data show CDR1 as KGHSH and CDR2 as LQKENI. The CDR3 is 16 residues long. Trimming took 6 bases from V and 5 from J; bases not matched to a gene: 14. The CDR3 sequence: CASSGAASGPEDTQYF. The CDR3 nucleotides are TGTGCCAGCTCCGGGGCGGCTAGCGGTCCGGAAGATACGCAGTATTTT.

This clonotype was recorded at least ten times. This rearrangement joins TRBV5-5 to TRBJ2-3; D is perhaps TRBD2 (6 bases). The CDR3 is made up of 16 amino acids. The V gene lost 1 base and the J gene lost 5 bases, with 17 bases spanning the gap. Germline-derived CDR1 and CDR2 are SGHKS and YYEKEE (reference sequence). The CDR3 sequence: CASSLRGIGGIDTQYF. The CDR3 nucleotides read TGTGCCAGCAGCTTGAGAGGGATCGGGGGAATAGATACGCAGTATTTT.

This clonotype was seen ten or more times. The chain carries TRBV6-1 and TRBJ2-7, with 9 bases identical to TRBD2. CDR1 is MNHNS, CDR2 SASEGT, per germline. Trimming removed 5 bases from V and 5 bases from J; junction bases left unmatched: 7. The CDR3 sequence is 14 residues long. The CDR3 DNA sequence: TGTGCCAGCAGTCCGGGGACTAGCTTCGACGAGCAGTACTTC. Translating it yields CASSPGTSFDEQYF.

This clonotype was picked up a small number of times. The chain has TRBV6-5 and TRBJ1-4; TRBD1 might be the D (5 bases). Germline-derived CDR1 and CDR2 are MNHEY and SVGAGI. Trimming took 6 bases from V and 8 from J, leaving 16 bases between them. This CDR3 region has 14 residues. The CDR3 sequence: CASSIQGEGEKLFF. The CDR3 DNA sequence: TGTGCCAGCAGCATCCAGGGCGAGGGCGAAAAACTGTTTTTT.

This clonotype showed up just a few times. The V and J genes are TRBV28 and TRBJ2-2; D unresolved. CDR3 length: 17 residues. Per the germline V gene, CDR1 is MDHEN and CDR2 is SYDVKM. V was pared by 4 bases and J by 6 bases, with 21 bases between. CDR3 DNA sequence: TGTGCCAGCAGTTCGTATCATCTTCTCTCGGGTCCCGGGGAGCTGTTTTTT. Protein product: CASSSYHLLSGPGELFF.

This clonotype was observed a few times. The chain recombines TRBV30 with TRBJ1-1, with no clear D. From germline, CDR1 is GTSNPN and CDR2 SVGIG (reference sequence). V lost 0 bases and J lost 7, with 12 bases in between. CDR3 length equals 13 residues. In DNA, the CDR3 is TGTGCCTGGAGTGTACTTGATTGGCGTGAAGCTTTCTTT. It yields the protein CAWSVLDWREAFF.

This clonotype has a count of ten or more. V is TRBV13 and J is TRBJ2-7; perhaps TRBD2 as D (6 bases). The germline V gene has CDR1 PRHDT and CDR2 FYEKMQ (reference sequence). The CDR3 is made up of 13 amino acids. Trimming removed 5 bases from V and 2 bases from J, with 10 bases in between. The CDR3 is CASSAGLAYEQYF. DNA for the CDR3: TGTGCCAGCAGCGCGGGACTCGCCTACGAGCAGTACTTC.